These 30 T cell receptor beta chains were all obtained from the same sample, sequenced in a study of tissue T cells after allogeneic stem cell transplantation. Data came from immunoSEQ multiplex PCR; TCRdb stores just in-frame clones and leaves some out. The sample shows 40,000 to 50,000 clones, around 72% of them seen only once. Sequenced material: sorted cells pooled from one or two spleens. The receptor set was obtained from a pool of C57BL/6 mice in good health.

This clone has just one count. Gene labels here are mouse ones. The sequence runs out 1 residue before the end of the CDR3; the remainder is reconstructed from the germline J gene. The chain carries TRBV31 and TRBJ1-2; 8 nucleotides align to TRBD1. Trimming cost V 3 bases and J 4 bases; bases outside gene matches: 7. The germline gives CDR1 GKSSPN, CDR2 SITVG. CDR3 length equals 14 residues. The covered CDR3 bases are TGTGCCTGGAGCCTGCAGGGGGCCGGCTCCGACTACACC. Protein: CAWSLQGAGSDYT. The complete CDR3 reads CAWSLQGAGSDYTF.

About this clone: The gene names here belong to mouse. The read gets to within 1 residue of the CDR3 end, and the germline J gene fills in the rest. The chain joins TRBV13-2 to TRBJ2-7, with 11 positions matching TRBD2. Germline lookup yields CDR1 NNHNN and CDR2 SYGAGS (reference sequence). The V gene end was trimmed by 0 bases and the J gene end by 7 bases; junction bases not matched to a gene: 6. The length of the CDR3 is 15 residues. CDR3 amino acids: CASGDALGGRWEQYF. The covered CDR3 bases are TGTGCCAGCGGTGATGCACTGGGGGGGCGCTGGGAACAGTAC.

On this clone itself: Mouse names are used for the genes. Read data end 1 residue before the CDR3 end; the end is taken from the germline J gene. The J gene is TRBJ1-4, the V gene TRBV5; D remains unclear. CDR1 and CDR2 (germline): LGHNA, YNLKQL (reference sequence). The CDR3 is made up of 13 amino acids. V was pared by 0 bases and J by 5 bases, with 4 bases between. This CDR3 is CASSQDRNERLFF. The sequenced part of the CDR3 DNA is TGTGCCAGCAGCCAAGACAGGAACGAAAGATTATTT.

This clone was seen only once. Mouse names are used for the genes. The read terminates 1 residue ahead of where the CDR3 ends, so the germline J gene completes it. The chain recombines TRBV19 with TRBJ1-4; no clear D. V was trimmed by 7 bases and J by 0 bases, leaving 7 bases between them. Germline V lookup: CDR1 FNHDT, CDR2 SITEND (reference sequence). The CDR3 sequence is 13 residues long. The CDR3 here is CASQGISNERLFF. The DNA read from the CDR3 is TGTGCCAGCCAAGGGATTTCCAACGAAAGATTATTT.

With regard to this clone: Gene labels here are mouse ones. The read halts 1 residue ahead of the CDR3 end, with the missing end drawn from the germline J gene. The same CDR3 arises from other DNA sequences in this sample as well. V usage is TRBV5 and J usage is TRBJ2-1; 9 bases map to TRBD2. V was clipped by 0 bases and J by 3 bases; unmatched bases: 0. The CDR3 totals 15 residues. Germline CDR1 reads LGHNA; CDR2 reads YNLKQL (reference sequence). Incomplete CDR3 DNA: TGTGCCAGCAGCCAAGACTGGGGGGGCTATGCTGAGCAGTTC. This gives the protein CASSQDWGGYAEQF. The entire CDR3 sequence reads CASSQDWGGYAEQFF.

About this clone: Gene names and germline match the mouse. The read is 1 residue too short to cover the CDR3 end, so that end is filled in from the germline J gene. The rearrangement uses TRBV16 and TRBJ2-1, with TRBD2 identical over 8 bases. The junction had 2 bases not matched to a gene; V was cut back by 0 bases and J by 4 bases. This CDR3 has 15 residues. The germline V gene has CDR1 SGHSA and CDR2 FRNQAP. The chain's CDR3 is CASSLEGGRYAEQFF. The CDR3 bases that were read are TGTGCAAGCAGCTTAGAGGGGGGGCGATATGCTGAGCAGTTC.

Comments on this clone: Germline and genes here are mouse. The CDR3 sequence is CASSPGPYTGQLYF. The sequenced part of the CDR3 DNA is TGTGCCAGCTCTCCGGGACCCTACACCGGGCAGCTCTAC. The genes are TRBV12-1 and TRBJ2-2; D tentatively fits TRBD1 or TRBD2 (5 bases each). The missing CDR3 end, 1 residue past where the read stops, is filled in from the germline J gene. Germline V gene data show CDR1 as SGHSN and CDR2 as HYEKVE. CDR3 length: 14 residues. V lost 2 bases to trimming and J lost 3 bases, with 9 bases between them.

Regarding this clone: Genes here carry mouse names. The read stops 1 residue short of the end of the CDR3; the missing end is completed from the germline J gene. The chain combines TRBV24 with TRBJ2-3; TRBD1 matches at 9 bases. Trimming at V came to 7 bases and at J to 0 bases, leaving 8 bases not matched to a gene. The CDR3 consists of 16 residues. Per the germline V gene, CDR1 is KGHTA and CDR2 is FRNEEI. The CDR3 is CASTLRDRVSAETLYF. The CDR3 DNA, read in part, is TGTGCCAGCACCCTAAGGGACAGGGTTAGTGCAGAAACGCTGTAT.

This clone appeared a few times. Here the gene names and germline are mouse. The read ends 1 residue before the CDR3 terminus; that terminus is restored from the germline J gene. The chain uses TRBV12-1 and TRBJ2-7; maybe TRBD1 (6 bases). Trimming pared 6 bases from V and 0 bases from J, leaving 11 bases between. CDR3 size: 13 residues. CDR1 is SGHSN and CDR2 is HYEKVE in the germline V gene. The covered CDR3 bases are TGTGCCAGCCAGCACAGGGCCTCCTATGAACAGTAC. This translates into CASQHRASYEQY. From start to end, the CDR3 is CASQHRASYEQYF.

This clone was seen only a few times. Each gene name is a mouse one. The read comes to an end 1 residue before the CDR3 does, leaving the germline J gene to fill in the end. The chain has TRBV26 and TRBJ2-7, with TRBD1 as a possible D gene (6 bases). Germline CDR1 and CDR2: KGHPV and FQNQEV (reference sequence). This CDR3 spans 12 amino acids. The ends were cut back, 6 bases at V and 3 bases at J, with 9 bases in the middle. CDR3 protein: CASSRDNYEQYF. The sequenced CDR3 bases are TGTGCCAGCAGCCGGGACAACTATGAACAGTAC.

About this clone: Gene names denote mouse genes. The read halts 1 residue ahead of the CDR3 end, with the missing end drawn from the germline J gene. This same CDR3 is encoded by further DNA sequences in the sample. The V and J genes are TRBV13-2 and TRBJ2-3, with a tentative D call TRBD1 (6 bases). V lost 2 bases, J lost 0 bases, and 7 bases lay in between. Germline lookup yields CDR1 NNHNN and CDR2 SYGAGS (reference sequence). The CDR3 runs 14 residues. The CDR3 region is CASGDRGSAETLYF. Incomplete CDR3 DNA: TGTGCCAGCGGTGACAGGGGTAGTGCAGAAACGCTGTAT.

This clone was recorded a few times. Genes and germline are mouse. The CDR3 end falls 1 residue outside the read, so it is completed with the germline J gene. The V call is TRBV20, the J call TRBJ2-2; 10 bases line up with TRBD2. The germline gives CDR1 GFQATS, CDR2 STVNSAI. The length of the CDR3 is 14 residues. The V gene end was trimmed by 4 bases and the J gene end by 2 bases; junction bases not matched to a gene: 1. The covered CDR3 bases are TGTGGTGCTAAGGACTGGGGGAACACCGGGCAGCTCTAC. This gives the protein CGAKDWGNTGQLY. The complete CDR3 sequence is CGAKDWGNTGQLYF. The entire variable domain, with the rest obtained from reference TRBV20 and TRBJ2-2, is as follows: GALVYQYPRRTICKSGTSMRMECQAVGFQATSVAWYRQSPQKTFELIALSTVNSAIKYEQNFTQEKFPISHPNLSFSSMTVLNAYLEDRGLYLCGAKDWGNTGQLYFGEGSKLTVL.

This clone has more than one count but fewer than ten. Mouse gene names and germline throughout. Read sequence stops 1 residue before the CDR3 end, and the germline J gene provides the missing end. The chain couples TRBV14 to TRBJ2-7; tentatively, D is TRBD1 or TRBD2 (5 bases each). This CDR3 has 12 residues. V lost 2 bases and J 7 bases, leaving 10 bases between the germline ends. From germline, CDR1 is SGHDT and CDR2 FRDEAV. This chain's CDR3 is CASSLRGGEQYF. Partial CDR3 DNA: TGTGCCAGCAGTTTGAGGGGCGGGGAACAGTAC. The full variable domain, completed using reference TRBV14 and TRBJ2-7, is EAGVTQSPRYAVLQEGQAVSFWCDPISGHDTLYWYQQPRDQGPQLLVYFRDEAVIDNSQLPSDRFSAVRPKGTNSTLKIQSAKQGDTATYLCASSLRGGEQYFGPGTRLTVL.

About this clone itself: Gene labels here are mouse ones. The read ends 1 residue before the CDR3 terminus; that terminus is restored from the germline J gene. The V gene is TRBV5, the J gene TRBJ2-5; 8 bases match TRBD2. Germline V gene data show CDR1 as LGHNA and CDR2 as YNLKQL (reference sequence). CDR3 length: 14 residues. J gave up 5 bases and V 0 bases, and 1 base lay outside the gene matches. The CDR3 bases that were read are TGTGCCAGCAGCCAAGATACTGGGGGAGACACCCAGTAC. The encoded protein is CASSQDTGGDTQY. The CDR3 in full is CASSQDTGGDTQYF.

Comments on this clone: Gene names follow the mouse nomenclature. The read is 1 residue too short to cover the CDR3 end, so that end is filled in from the germline J gene. The sample has other DNA sequences that encode this CDR3 too. The genes are TRBV1 and TRBJ2-1; no clear D gene. Germline-derived CDR1 and CDR2 are NSQYPW and LRSPGD (reference sequence). Trimming took off 1 base at V and 1 base at J, with 5 bases between the two ends. The CDR3 is made up of 14 amino acids. CDR3 bases read: TGCACCTGCAGTGCAGGCGGAAACTATGCTGAGCAGTTC. Translating gives CTCSAGGNYAEQF. The full-length CDR3 reads as CTCSAGGNYAEQFF.

Turning to this clone: The genes are named according to mouse. Coverage ceases 1 residue before the CDR3 finishes, and the germline J gene fills in the end. The chain is built from TRBV13-3 and TRBJ1-5, with D possibly matching TRBD1 (6 bases). With 5 bases removed from V and 1 base from J, the gap between germline ends came to 7 bases. This CDR3 is 13 amino acids long. Germline-derived CDR1 and CDR2 are NNHDY and SYVADS. The CDR3 DNA, read in part, is TGTGCCAGCAGGGACAGAAACAACCAGGCTCCGCTT. Translating it yields CASRDRNNQAPL. In full, the CDR3 reads CASRDRNNQAPLF.

Note on this clone: Mouse names are used for the genes. Sequencing ends 1 residue short of the CDR3 end; the germline J gene provides the rest. This chain joins TRBV13-2 and TRBJ2-1; 8 positions match TRBD1. Looked up from germline, CDR1 is NNHNN and CDR2 is SYGAGS (reference sequence). Trimming removed 3 bases from V and 6 bases from J; junction bases left unmatched: 8. There are 15 residues in the CDR3. The sequenced part of the CDR3 DNA is TGTGCCAGCGGTGCGCAGGGGGCGCGAGGTGCTGAGCAGTTC. Translated, it gives CASGAQGARGAEQF. The complete CDR3 protein is CASGAQGARGAEQFF.

Remarks on this clone: Gene names and germline refer to mouse. The read terminates 1 residue ahead of where the CDR3 ends, so the germline J gene completes it. J is TRBJ2-1 and V is TRBV13-3; 9 bases line up with TRBD2. Germline CDR1 and CDR2: NNHDY and SYVADS. The CDR3 is 14 amino acids. The trim removed 3 bases at V and 7 bases at J, leaving 5 bases unmatched. The covered CDR3 bases are TGTGCCAGCAGTGTAGCTGGGGGGGGCGCTGAGCAGTTC. It encodes CASSVAGGGAEQF. The full CDR3 is CASSVAGGGAEQFF.

Concerning this clone itself: These gene names are mouse names. The read stops 1 residue short of the end of the CDR3; the missing end is completed from the germline J gene. The V and J genes are TRBV13-1 and TRBJ1-4; the D gene is possibly TRBD1 (5 bases). V was trimmed by 5 bases and J by 0 bases, leaving 11 bases between them. CDR1 NSHNY and CDR2 SYGAGN come from the germline V gene. The CDR3 extends over 15 amino acids. The CDR3 bases that were read are TGTGCCAGCAGCCATGGGGGGATTTCCAACGAAAGATTATTT. Its protein is CASSHGGISNERLF. In full, the CDR3 is CASSHGGISNERLFF. Supplemented by reference TRBV13-1 and TRBJ1-4, the full variable domain reads EAAVTQSPRNKVTVTGGNVTLSCRQTNSHNYMYWYRQDTGHGLRLIHYSYGAGNLRIGDVPDGYKATRTTQEDFFLLLELASPSQTSLYFCASSHGGISNERLFFGHGTKLSVL.

About this clone itself: Gene names and germline match the mouse. Coverage ceases 1 residue before the CDR3 finishes, and the germline J gene fills in the end. The genes are TRBV3 and TRBJ2-1; TRBD2 agrees at 7 bases. Germline CDR1 SNHLY, CDR2 FYNGKV (reference sequence). V shed 2 bases, J shed 3 bases, and the junction held 4 bases outside the gene matches. The CDR3 is made up of 15 amino acids. The chain's CDR3 is CASSLTTGSYAEQFF. The sequenced part of the CDR3 DNA is TGTGCCAGCAGCTTAACGACTGGGAGCTATGCTGAGCAGTTC.

Remarks on this clone: Gene names refer to mouse genes. The CDR3 end is not reached by the read, which stops 1 residue before it; the germline J gene fills it in. V and J are TRBV1 and TRBJ2-2; no firm D call. The V gene lost 3 bases and the J gene lost 6 bases, with 5 bases spanning the gap. This CDR3 is built from 12 residues. From germline, CDR1 is NSQYPW and CDR2 LRSPGD (reference sequence). This CDR3 is CTCSASPGQLYF. The covered CDR3 bases are TGCACCTGCAGTGCCTCGCCCGGGCAGCTCTAC.

Of note for this clone: The gene symbols are mouse symbols. The CDR3 end lies 1 residue beyond the end of the read and is filled in from the germline J gene. The rearrangement links TRBV3 to TRBJ2-1; D is possibly TRBD1 (7 bases). Trimming shortened V by 5 bases and J by 7 bases, and 12 bases separated the two germline ends. From germline, CDR1 is SNHLY and CDR2 FYNGKV (reference sequence). The CDR3 has 13 residues. The CDR3 bases that were read are TGTGCCAGCAGCGAGGGGGCGGGCGCTGAGCAGTTC. Translation gives CASSEGAGAEQF. The CDR3 in its entirety is CASSEGAGAEQFF.

In regard to this clone: Gene and germline names: mouse. The read ends 1 residue before the CDR3 terminus; that terminus is restored from the germline J gene. The genes are TRBV12-2 and TRBJ2-3, with a possible D match to TRBD2 (6 bases). The CDR3 is made up of 14 amino acids. CDR1 is SGHLS and CDR2 is HYDKME in the germline V gene. Trimming stripped 2 bases from V and 2 bases from J, with 10 bases between. The CDR3 loop is CASSPGLAAETLYF. CDR3 DNA, as far as it was read: TGTGCCAGCTCTCCGGGACTCGCTGCAGAAACGCTGTAT.

A remark on this clone: Mouse names are used for the genes. The sequence runs out 1 residue before the end of the CDR3; the remainder is reconstructed from the germline J gene. This sequence joins TRBV13-1 and TRBJ2-1, with TRBD2 identical over 9 bases. CDR1 is NSHNY and CDR2 is SYGAGN in the germline V gene. The CDR3 consists of 16 residues. Trimming took 3 bases from V and 1 from J; bases not matched to a gene: 5. CDR3 region: CASSVRLGENYAEQFF. CDR3 bases read: TGTGCCAGCAGTGTCAGACTGGGGGAGAACTATGCTGAGCAGTTC.

This clone was detected a few times. Genes and germline come from the mouse. The read gets to within 1 residue of the CDR3 end, and the germline J gene fills in the rest. The chain has TRBV31 and TRBJ1-3, with D uncertain. With 0 bases removed from V and 0 bases from J, the gap between germline ends came to 6 bases. The V gene's germline CDR1 is GKSSPN and CDR2 SITVG. The CDR3 spans 14 residues. The CDR3 loop is CAWSLVGSGNTLYF. Incomplete CDR3 DNA: TGTGCCTGGAGTCTAGTGGGTTCTGGAAATACGCTCTAT.

This clone was seen once. Genes here carry mouse names. The read falls 1 residue short of the CDR3 end, and the missing part is taken from the germline J gene. The rearrangement joins TRBV1 to TRBJ2-5; perhaps TRBD2 as D (5 bases). This CDR3 is 16 amino acids long. Germline values: CDR1 NSQYPW, CDR2 LRSPGD (reference sequence). Trimming removed 0 bases from V and 0 bases from J, with 10 bases in between. The covered CDR3 bases are TGCACCTGCAGTGCAGATCCTGGGCGTAACCAAGACACCCAGTAC. Translated: CTCSADPGRNQDTQY. From start to end, the CDR3 is CTCSADPGRNQDTQYF.

With respect to this clone: Gene names and germline refer to mouse. Coverage ceases 1 residue before the CDR3 finishes, and the germline J gene fills in the end. The rearrangement joins TRBV1 to TRBJ1-4; 10 bases fit TRBD1. The CDR3 has 15 amino acids. Trimming removed 4 bases from V and 3 bases from J; junction bases left unmatched: 2. CDR1 and CDR2 from the germline V gene are NSQYPW and LRSPGD (reference sequence). CDR3 DNA, as far as it was read: TGCACCTGCAGTGGACAGGGGGCGACCAACGAAAGATTATTT. Protein sequence: CTCSGQGATNERLF. The entire CDR3 reads CTCSGQGATNERLFF.

Regarding this clone: The listed genes are named as in mouse. The read halts 1 residue ahead of the CDR3 end, with the missing end drawn from the germline J gene. V gene TRBV16 combines with J gene TRBJ2-2; D call uncertain. The V gene's germline CDR1 is SGHSA and CDR2 FRNQAP. CDR3 length equals 14 residues. V shed 0 bases and J shed 5 bases, with 7 bases lying between them. CDR3 DNA, as far as it was read: TGTGCAAGCAGCTTAGATGGCAAAACCGGGCAGCTCTAC. The encoded protein is CASSLDGKTGQLY. The full CDR3 reads CASSLDGKTGQLYF.

With respect to this clone: All gene names here are mouse names. Read sequence stops 1 residue before the CDR3 end, and the germline J gene provides the missing end. V is TRBV31 and J is TRBJ1-1; D perhaps matches TRBD1 (6 bases). Per the germline V gene, CDR1 is GKSSPN and CDR2 is SITVG. The ends were cut back, 0 bases at V and 2 bases at J, with 10 bases in the middle. The CDR3 is 14 amino acids. CDR3 bases read: TGTGCCTGGAGTCTCCCCAGGGGCAACACAGAAGTCTTC. It translates to CAWSLPRGNTEVF. The entire CDR3 is CAWSLPRGNTEVFF.

Turning to this clone: Germline and genes here are mouse. The read comes to an end 1 residue before the CDR3 does, leaving the germline J gene to fill in the end. This sequence joins TRBV13-2 and TRBJ1-2; the D gene is possibly TRBD1 (5 bases). Germline V gene data show CDR1 as NNHNN and CDR2 as SYGAGS (reference sequence). The CDR3 sequence is 14 residues long. V was cut by 0 bases and J by 1 base, with 7 bases left in between. CDR3: CASGDADRNSDYTF. Partial CDR3 DNA: TGTGCCAGCGGTGATGCTGACAGAAACTCCGACTACACC.